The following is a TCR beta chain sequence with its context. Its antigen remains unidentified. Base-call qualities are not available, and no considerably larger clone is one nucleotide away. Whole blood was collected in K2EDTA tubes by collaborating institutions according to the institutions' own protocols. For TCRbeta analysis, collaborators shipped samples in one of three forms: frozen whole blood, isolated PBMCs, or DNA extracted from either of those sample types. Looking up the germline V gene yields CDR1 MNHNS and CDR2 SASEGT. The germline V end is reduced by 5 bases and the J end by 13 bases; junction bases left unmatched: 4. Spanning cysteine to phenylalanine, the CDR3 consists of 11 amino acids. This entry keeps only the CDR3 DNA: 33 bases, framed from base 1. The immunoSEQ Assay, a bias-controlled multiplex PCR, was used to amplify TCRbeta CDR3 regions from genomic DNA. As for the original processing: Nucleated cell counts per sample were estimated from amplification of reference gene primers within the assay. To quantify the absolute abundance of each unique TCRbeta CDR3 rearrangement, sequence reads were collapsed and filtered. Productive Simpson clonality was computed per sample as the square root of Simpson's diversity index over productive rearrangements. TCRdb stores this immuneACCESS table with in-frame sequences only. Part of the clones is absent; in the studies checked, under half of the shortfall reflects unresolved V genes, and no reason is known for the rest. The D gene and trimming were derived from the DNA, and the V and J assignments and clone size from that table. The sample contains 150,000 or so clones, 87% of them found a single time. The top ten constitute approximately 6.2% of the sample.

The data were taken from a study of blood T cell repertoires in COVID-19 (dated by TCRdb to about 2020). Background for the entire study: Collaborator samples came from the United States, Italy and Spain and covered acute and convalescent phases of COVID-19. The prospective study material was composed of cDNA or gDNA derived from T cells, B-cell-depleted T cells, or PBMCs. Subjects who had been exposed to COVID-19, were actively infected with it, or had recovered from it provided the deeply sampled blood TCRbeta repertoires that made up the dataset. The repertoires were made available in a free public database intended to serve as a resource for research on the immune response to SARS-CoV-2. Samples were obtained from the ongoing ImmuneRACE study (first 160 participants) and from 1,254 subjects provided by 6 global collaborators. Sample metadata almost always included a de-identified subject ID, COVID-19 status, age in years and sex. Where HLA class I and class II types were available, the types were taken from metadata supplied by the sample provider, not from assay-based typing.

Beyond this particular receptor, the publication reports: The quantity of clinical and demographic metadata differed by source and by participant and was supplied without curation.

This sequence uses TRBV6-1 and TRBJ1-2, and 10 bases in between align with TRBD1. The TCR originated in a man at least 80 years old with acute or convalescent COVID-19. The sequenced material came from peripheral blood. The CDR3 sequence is CASSRQGACTF. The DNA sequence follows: TGTGCCAGCAGTAGACAGGGGGCTTGCACCTTC.